The 7 T cell receptor beta chains listed next were all sequenced from one sample in a study of blood T cells in healthy people across ages. PCR was performed a second time for roughly 7 to 11 cycles using a sample-barcoded 5' primer and a J-beta primer mix. In TCRdb, the 5' RACE reads were re-called with MiXCR into one record per CDR3 protein. The sample has 650,000 to 1,000,000 distinct CDR3 sequences, 35% to 40% seen once. The sample consisted of blood. The receptors originated from a man aged 18 to 30 in good health.

This clonotype was recorded at least ten times. The chain links TRBV4-1 to TRBJ2-1; the D is unclear. V was pared by 5 bases and J by 4 bases, with 9 bases between. CDR3 length: 13 amino acids. The germline V gene has CDR1 MGHRA and CDR2 YSYEKL. CDR3 DNA sequence: TGCGCCAGCAGCACACAGTTATACAATGAGCAGTTCTTC. Its protein is CASSTQLYNEQFF.

V and J are TRBV29-1 and TRBJ1-1; D not resolved. Looked up from germline, CDR1 is SQVTM and CDR2 is ANQGSEA. V lost 5 bases, J lost 0 bases, and 10 bases lay in between. The length of the CDR3 is 13 residues. CDR3 nucleotide sequence: TGCAGCGTTAGTGACGGAATGAACACTGAAGCTTTCTTT. Protein sequence: CSVSDGMNTEAFF.

As to this clonotype: One end of the junction fails to match germline, which may point to a read error. J is TRBJ2-3 and V is TRBV10-3; D is possibly TRBD2 (5 bases). The CDR3 is made up of 16 amino acids. In germline, CDR1 is ENHRY, CDR2 SYGVKD. The CDR3 coding sequence is TGTGTCATCAGTAGCGATGGATACCTTAGCACAGATACGCAGTATTTT. It translates to CVISSDGYLSTDTQYF.

Comment on this clonotype: A much more abundant neighbour one base away suggests this may be a read error. The CDR3 bases are TGCAGTGCTAGTGGCCCGGACACCAATGTGGTCAGGCACCAAGAGACCCAGTACTTC. Translated: CSASGPDTNVVRHQETQYF. The rearrangement links TRBV20-1 to TRBJ2-7; a weak D match, TRBD1 (5 bases). The last part of the DNA fits TRBJ2-5 better; the J call may be wrong. The germline gives CDR1 DFQATT, CDR2 SNEGSKA (reference sequence). This CDR3 region has 19 residues.

A remark on this clonotype: A clone one base away is much larger, so this may be a read error. The J gene is TRBJ2-5, the V gene TRBV12-3 or TRBV12-4; D ambiguous. V shed 5 bases and J shed 2 bases, with 6 bases lying between them. The CDR3 contains 12 residues. CDR3 DNA: TGTGCCAGCAGTAACAGACAAGAGACCCAGTACTTC. Protein sequence: CASSNRQETQYF.

The rearrangement links TRBV20-1 to TRBJ1-6, with D unresolved. Per the germline V gene, CDR1 is DFQATT and CDR2 is SNEGSKA (reference sequence). Trimming left V 0 bases short and J 5 bases short, with 11 bases between. This CDR3 comprises 15 residues. The CDR3 coding sequence is TGCAGTGCTAGAGATCGTAGGTCAGATAATTCACCCCTCCACTTT. Protein: CSARDRRSDNSPLHF.

The rearrangement uses TRBV5-1 and TRBJ1-4, with D unresolved. The germline V gene has CDR1 SGHRS and CDR2 YFSETQ. The CDR3 is made up of 14 amino acids. With 5 bases removed from V and 3 bases from J, the gap between germline ends came to 11 bases. The CDR3 nucleotides are TGCGCCAGCAGTTATGCGGAGGCTAATGAAAAACTGTTTTTT. Translating gives CASSYAEANEKLFF.